One and the same sample provided the 21 T cell receptor beta chains below, sequenced in a study of neurological immune-mediated disorders. TCRdb reprocessed the 5' RACE reads with MiXCR, giving one entry per CDR3 protein. The table records about 55,000 distinct CDR3 sequences, approximately 4.1% of them present only once. Specimen: PBMCs. These receptors were taken from a man aged 50-59 years with multiple sclerosis.

This clonotype was seen ten or more times. The V and J genes are TRBV7-6 and TRBJ2-3, with a possible D match to TRBD2 (5 bases). Germline CDR1 SGHVS, CDR2 FNYEAQ. CDR3 size: 15 residues. V shed 1 base and J shed 2 bases, with 10 bases lying between them. CDR3 nucleotide sequence: TGTGCCAGCAGCTTAGTGGGAGTCTACACAGATACGCAGTATTTT. Encoded protein: CASSLVGVYTDTQYF.

This clonotype has ten or more counts. This chain uses TRBV20-1 with TRBJ2-7; the D is unclear. The CDR3 contains 15 residues. V was shortened by 5 bases and J by 5 bases, with 22 bases between the two germline ends. CDR1 is DFQATT, CDR2 SNEGSKA, per germline (reference sequence). As DNA, the CDR3 is TGCAGTGCTGTGCGGTCCTTTTGGTTTGGGGACGAGCAGTACTTC. Translation: CSAVRSFWFGDEQYF.

This clonotype was observed at least ten times. The gene calls are TRBV3-1 and TRBJ2-1; the match to TRBD2 covers 11 bases. The length of the CDR3 is 16 residues. CDR1 LGHDT and CDR2 YNNKEL come from the germline V gene (reference sequence). V trimming: 4 bases; J trimming: 6 bases; junction bases outside the gene matches: 8. The CDR3 nucleotides read TGTGCCAGCAGCCCAAAACTAGCGGGAGTGGTCAATGAGCAGTTCTTC. This translates into CASSPKLAGVVNEQFF.

In this sample, this clonotype turned up many times. This chain links TRBV15 with TRBJ2-1; 7 nucleotides line up with TRBD1. The CDR3 runs to 15 residues. V shed 0 bases and J 10 bases; nucleotides not matched to a gene: 9. Germline lookup yields CDR1 LNHNV and CDR2 YYDKDF (reference sequence). As DNA, the CDR3 is TGTGCCACCAGCAGAGAACAGGGGAAGTGGCAGGAGCAGTTCTTC. It translates to CATSREQGKWQEQFF.

This clonotype was counted at least ten times. J is TRBJ1-1 and V is TRBV28; D remains ambiguous. Germline assignment: CDR1 MDHEN and CDR2 SYDVKM. The germline V and J ends were trimmed by 8 bases and 4 bases, with 14 bases remaining between them. This CDR3 spans 13 amino acids. CDR3 in amino acids: CASVGYTFTEAFF. The CDR3 DNA sequence: TGTGCCAGCGTCGGATACACTTTCACTGAAGCTTTCTTT.

This clonotype was found many times. V usage is TRBV9 and J usage is TRBJ1-6, with D possibly being TRBD1 (6 bases). CDR3 length equals 14 residues. Germline CDR1 SGDLS, CDR2 YYNGEE. The ends were cut back, 3 bases at V and 9 bases at J, with 13 bases in the middle. The CDR3 loop reads CASSADGRGSPLHF. CDR3 DNA: TGTGCCAGCAGCGCCGACGGCAGGGGTTCACCCCTCCACTTT. Based on the CDR3 plus reference TRBV9 and TRBJ1-6, the full variable domain is DSGVTQTPKHLITATGQRVTLRCSPRSGDLSVYWYQQSLDQGLQFLIQYYNGEERAKGNILERFSAQQFPDLHSELNLSSLELGDSALYFCASSADGRGSPLHFGNGTRLTVT.

The chain couples TRBV20-1 to TRBJ2-5; possible D gene TRBD1, 6 bases. This CDR3 has 13 residues. Trimming removed 3 bases from V and 0 bases from J, with 8 bases in between. The germline gives CDR1 DFQATT, CDR2 SNEGSKA (reference sequence). CDR3 sequence: CSARDSDQETQYF. CDR3 DNA sequence: TGCAGTGCTAGGGACAGCGACCAAGAGACCCAGTACTTC.

This clonotype was counted at least ten times. The V and J genes are TRBV1 and TRBJ2-7. TRBV1 is noted as a pseudogene. The CDR3 covers 14 residues. The CDR3 is CTSSQGTDSYEQYF. DNA of the CDR3: TGCACCAGCAGCCAAGGAACAGACTCCTACGAGCAGTACTTC.

This clonotype has ten or more counts. The chain employs TRBV6-4 and TRBJ2-1, with 11 bases that match TRBD2. The CDR3 has 15 residues. The germline CDR1 and CDR2 sequences are MRHNA and SNTAGT. Unmatched junction bases numbered 1, after V lost 0 bases and J lost 6 bases. CDR3 bases: TGTGCCAGCAGTGACTCTAGCGGGGGGGCCAATGAGCAGTTCTTC. It encodes CASSDSSGGANEQFF.

This clonotype was seen ten or more times. CDR3 amino acids: CASSFPAGGTDTQYF. The CDR3, as DNA: TGTGCCAGCAGCTTTCCAGCGGGGGGCACAGATACGCAGTATTTT. The chain couples TRBV7-2 to TRBJ2-3; 8 nucleotides match TRBD2. Germline trimming cut 3 bases from V and 1 base from J; bases unmatched to any gene: 3. The CDR3 runs to 15 residues. The germline V gene has CDR1 SGHTA and CDR2 FQGNSA. Full variable domain (missing parts from reference TRBV7-2 and TRBJ2-3): GAGVSQSPSNKVTEKGKDVELRCDPISGHTALYWYRQSLGQGLEFLIYFQGNSAPDKSGLPSDRFSAERTGGSVSTLTIQRTQQEDSAVYLCASSFPAGGTDTQYFGPGTRLTVL.

This clonotype was seen only a few times. The chain joins TRBV5-1 to TRBJ1-3; no clear D gene. The CDR3 is 13 amino acids. Germline-derived CDR1 and CDR2 are SGHRS and YFSETQ. V was pared by 5 bases and J by 7 bases, with 13 bases between. CDR3 in DNA: TGCGCCAGCAGTCAGGAAAGGGCGAACACCATATATTTT. Amino acids: CASSQERANTIYF.

This clonotype was seen ten or more times. The chain has TRBV5-1 and TRBJ2-7, with 7 nucleotides matching TRBD1. The J segment lost 3 bases and the V segment lost 4 bases, leaving 4 bases of the junction unmatched. Germline V gene lookup returns CDR1 SGHRS and CDR2 YFSETQ. The CDR3 is 13 amino acids. The CDR3 DNA reads TGCGCCAGCAGCCTCAGACAGGGCTACGAGCAGTACTTC. Translation gives CASSLRQGYEQYF.

This clonotype showed up many times. This rearrangement joins TRBV3-1 to TRBJ2-3; the match to TRBD2 covers 7 bases. V dropped 4 bases and J dropped 2; count of bases not matched to a gene: 9. Germline V gene data show CDR1 as LGHDT and CDR2 as YNNKEL (reference sequence). CDR3 size: 16 residues. Here the CDR3 reads CASSRPWGGNTDTQYF. For the CDR3, the DNA is TGTGCCAGCAGCCGGCCCTGGGGGGGAAACACAGATACGCAGTATTTT.

This clonotype occurred a few times. The CDR3 protein is CASSPGGGRAYNEQFF. The CDR3 DNA follows: TGTGCCAGCAGCCCAGGGGGCGGGAGGGCCTACAATGAGCAGTTCTTC. The J gene is TRBJ2-1, the V gene TRBV11-1; D is perhaps TRBD2 (9 bases). V dropped 5 bases and J dropped 2 bases, with 16 bases sitting between them. Germline assignment: CDR1 SGHAT and CDR2 FQDESV (reference sequence). This CDR3 region has 16 residues.

This clonotype was counted many times. The chain employs TRBV12-3 or TRBV12-4 and TRBJ2-7; D is perhaps TRBD1 (6 bases). This CDR3 is 12 amino acids long. Trimming stripped 9 bases from V and 3 bases from J, with 12 bases between. CDR3 sequence reads: CARPPGHYEQYF. CDR3 bases: TGTGCCAGGCCCCCGGGACACTACGAGCAGTACTTC.

At least ten counts were recorded for this clonotype. V and J are TRBV20-1 and TRBJ2-3, with unresolved D. The CDR3 extends over 12 amino acids. Per germline, CDR1 DFQATT and CDR2 SNEGSKA (reference sequence). Trimming took 3 bases from V and 2 from J, leaving 6 bases between them. The CDR3 DNA reads as TGCAGTGCTAGTCAACTCACAGATACGCAGTATTTT. Translated, it gives CSASQLTDTQYF.

About this clonotype: One base away lies a much larger clone, so this may be a sequencing read error. This rearrangement joins TRBV5-1 to TRBJ2-7, with a tentative D call TRBD2 (6 bases). V was pared by 3 bases and J by 7 bases, with 17 bases between. Germline V lookup: CDR1 SGHRS, CDR2 YFSETQ. This CDR3 spans 14 amino acids. The CDR3: CASSSASGVEEQYF. The CDR3 nucleotides read TGCGCCAGCAGCTCGGCCTCGGGGGTGGAAGAGCAGTACTTC.

This chain links TRBV12-3 or TRBV12-4 with TRBJ1-2, with D tentatively TRBD1 (5 bases). V lost 7 bases to trimming and J lost 8 bases, with 20 bases between them. The CDR3 contains 14 residues. DNA for the CDR3: TGTGCCAGCACCCAAAGTGGAGGGGCGAGGGGCTACACCTTC. It is translated as CASTQSGGARGYTF.

Many counts were recorded for this clonotype. The chain is built from TRBV12-3 or TRBV12-4 and TRBJ2-1; perhaps D is TRBD1 or TRBD2 (6 bases each). V lost 6 bases to trimming and J lost 8 bases, with 17 bases between them. This CDR3 is built from 14 residues. The CDR3 DNA is TGTGCCAGCAGCTTAAGGAGGGGGTGGGATGAGCAGTTCTTC. Its protein product is CASSLRRGWDEQFF.

There are many counts of this clonotype. CDR3 nucleotides: TGTGCCAGCAGCTCAGGGGTAGGCTCCTATAATTCACCCCTCCACTTT. Its protein product is CASSSGVGSYNSPLHF. V is TRBV9 and J is TRBJ1-6; tentatively, D is TRBD1 (6 bases). V lost 4 bases and J 0 bases, leaving 11 bases between the germline ends. The CDR3 is 16 amino acids. Per the germline V gene, CDR1 is SGDLS and CDR2 is YYNGEE.

This clonotype was observed at least ten times. V gene TRBV4-2 combines with J gene TRBJ2-2, with TRBD2 identical over 7 bases. CDR1 is LGHNA and CDR2 is YNFKEQ in the germline V gene. CDR3 length: 18 amino acids. The J segment lost 3 bases and the V segment lost 2 bases, leaving 12 bases of the junction unmatched. CDR3 coding DNA: TGTGCCAGCAGCCAACGACCAGCTAGCGGAGACTACACCGGGGAGCTGTTTTTT. Its translation is CASSQRPASGDYTGELFF.